This T cell receptor beta chain was sequenced in a study of cytomegalovirus exposure and HLA in healthy donors. The study, taken as a whole, reports: Later findings reportedly placed an Asian-associated ancestry cluster below the approximately 670-donor mean for N-insertions. Follow-up analysis later connected one missense variant in DCLRE1C with trimming of TCR beta V- and J-genes. CMV serostatus was the sole immune exposure data available.

PCR was performed using 60 Vbeta and 13 Jbeta primers. Method: immunoSEQ multiplex PCR; TCRdb's copy keeps in-frame clones and lacks some. The table records about 120,000 clones, about 78% of them present only once. This CDR3 has 13 amino acids. CDR1 and CDR2 from the germline V gene are SGHDT and YYEEEE. The junction had 2 bases not matched to a gene; V was cut back by 4 bases and J by 2 bases. Points on this clone: Its cognate antigen is unknown.

Sequenced: PBMCs. The chain links TRBV5-6 to TRBJ1-2; TRBD1 aligns across 7 bases. The receptor was isolated from a woman between 40 and 50 years old in good health and CMV-seropositive. The CDR3 DNA follows: TGTGCCAGCAGCCCGGGACAGAACTATGGCTACACCTTC. Translating gives CASSPGQNYGYTF.